This paragraph reports one T cell receptor (beta chain). The target antigen is unknown. This sample was included in a study of cytomegalovirus exposure and HLA in healthy donors. A multiplex PCR was run with 60 Vbeta primers and 13 Jbeta primers. Repertoires were generated with immunoSEQ multiplex PCR, while TCRdb's copy carries only in-frame clones and drops some. The repertoire consists of 95,000 to 150,000 clones, with roughly four fifths occurring once and the leading ten covering 1.5% to 2%. Study-wide results and caveats: Some TCR beta chains (around 180 of them) were listed as cytomegalovirus-associated.

From germline, CDR1 is SGHVS and CDR2 FQNEAQ. V dropped 2 bases and J dropped 3; count of bases not matched to a gene: 3. The CDR3 is made up of 14 amino acids. The rearrangement joins TRBV7-8 to TRBJ2-7, with TRBD2 matching over 8 bases. What was sequenced was PBMCs. The sequence derives from a man aged 40-49 years in good health and CMV-seronegative. CDR3 DNA sequence: TGTGCCAGCAGCTTATTTGCGGGGGGCTACGAGCAGTACTTC. As protein: CASSLFAGGYEQYF.